This T cell receptor beta chain is drawn from a study of blood T cell repertoires in COVID-19. Study information: There were acute and convalescent COVID-19 samples, and they came from the United States, Italy and Spain. PBMCs, B-cell-depleted T cells, or T cells were the source of the cDNA or gDNA that made up the material.

Original handling: Nucleated cell number was recorded as an estimate derived from reference gene primer amplification. Here immunoSEQ multiplex PCR was the method, and the copy in TCRdb shows in-frame clones only, minus some. That table is the source of V, J and clone size, and D and trimming were worked out from the DNA. The data contain tens of thousands of clones, roughly 87% of them singletons. This clone was seen a handful of times. The clonotype was recovered from a human donor in a cohort sampled during active COVID-19. Specimen: peripheral blood.

The CDR3 spells CASSEFRTAGTEAFF. Here the CDR3 DNA reads TGTGCCAGCAGTGAATTCAGGACGGCGGGCACTGAAGCTTTCTTT. The rearrangement uses TRBV6-1 and TRBJ1-1; unclear D gene. Germline V gives CDR1 MNHNS, CDR2 SASEGT. The CDR3 is made up of 15 amino acids. V shed 2 bases and J shed 4 bases, with 14 bases lying between them.